A single TCR beta chain is shown here with its context. The entry originates in a study of blood T cell repertoires in COVID-19. Overall study: The United States, Italy and Spain provided the acute and convalescent COVID-19 samples. Sample material is recorded as cDNA or gDNA derived from T cells, B-cell-depleted T cells, or PBMCs.

The V gene's germline CDR1 is SGHDN and CDR2 FVKESK. This CDR3 is 13 amino acids long. V was trimmed by 2 bases and J by 5 bases, leaving 9 bases between them. Some clones are missing from TCRdb's copy, which holds only in-frame ones; the method was immunoSEQ multiplex PCR. Of approximately 180,000 clones listed, roughly 87% were seen once; the top ten hold roughly 8.1%. This clonotype originated in a woman in her 70s with acute or convalescent COVID-19. The J gene is TRBJ1-1, the V gene TRBV14; D is possibly TRBD1 (5 bases). The sequenced sample was peripheral blood. The DNA for the CDR3 is TGTGCCAGCAGCCAAAACCAGGGTACTGAAGCTTTCTTT. This codes for CASSQNQGTEAFF.